These 18 T cell receptor beta chains share one sample of origin, sequenced in a study of cytomegalovirus exposure and HLA in healthy donors. The PCR was carried out with 60 Vbeta primers and 13 Jbeta primers. Generated by immunoSEQ multiplex PCR, the TCRdb table keeps only in-frame clones and is missing some. The sample lists some 65,000 clones; less than 75% were seen once. The sample taken for sequencing was PBMCs. The receptors shown here come from a woman aged 30 to 39 in good health and CMV-seronegative.

The chain has TRBV6-1 and TRBJ2-1; TRBD1 might be the D (5 bases). Germline assignment: CDR1 MNHNS and CDR2 SASEGT. V lost 3 bases and J lost 8, with 11 bases in between. The CDR3 length is 13 residues. CDR3 sequence reads: CASSEPSRDEQFF. The CDR3 DNA reads as TGTGCCAGCAGTGAGCCCAGCAGGGATGAGCAGTTCTTC.

This clone has more than one count but fewer than ten. The rearrangement joins TRBV5-4 to TRBJ1-1; possibly TRBD1 for D (5 bases). The CDR3 is made up of 15 amino acids. CDR1 and CDR2 (germline): SGHNT, YYREEE (reference sequence). Trimming left V 3 bases short and J 4 bases short, with 16 bases between. CDR3 sequence: CASSYAYGGGTEAFF. CDR3 bases: TGTGCCAGCAGCTACGCGTACGGCGGGGGCACTGAAGCTTTCTTT.

V is TRBV28 and J is TRBJ1-6; 7 positions match TRBD1. Germline CDR1 MDHEN, CDR2 SYDVKM. The CDR3 sequence is 14 residues long. V shed 8 bases, J shed 9 bases, and the junction held 10 bases outside the gene matches. The CDR3 DNA reads TGTGCCAGCCGACCCGGGACAGACGGTTCACCCCTCCACTTT. It encodes CASRPGTDGSPLHF.

This chain links TRBV21-1 with TRBJ1-5. TRBV21-1 counts as a pseudogene. There are 19 residues in the CDR3. CDR3 nucleotide sequence: TGTGCCAGCTGCAAAGAAGCTGGGACTCAAAGTCGCGGCAATCAGCCCCAGCATTTT. Translation gives CASCKEAGTQSRGNQPQHF.

This clone occurred a few times. The same CDR3 arises from other DNA sequences in this sample as well. This chain connects TRBV6-5 to TRBJ2-7, with TRBD1 as a possible D gene (5 bases). This CDR3 spans 14 amino acids. Per the germline V gene, CDR1 is MNHEY and CDR2 is SVGAGI. Trimming removed 7 bases at V and 0 bases at J, with 13 bases between. CDR3 coding DNA: TGTGCCAGCATTGGCCAGGGCAGCTCCTACGAGCAGTACTTC. Protein product: CASIGQGSSYEQYF.

This clone has just a few counts. The rearrangement links TRBV6-4 to TRBJ2-3; tentative D call: TRBD2 (6 bases). CDR3 length: 16 amino acids. V dropped 0 bases and J dropped 2 bases, with 12 bases sitting between them. Per the germline V gene, CDR1 is MRHNA and CDR2 is SNTAGT. The CDR3 loop is CASSDSSGGHTDTQYF. CDR3 coding DNA: TGTGCCAGCAGTGACTCGAGCGGAGGGCACACAGATACGCAGTATTTT.

The rearrangement joins TRBV7-8 to TRBJ2-4; 14 bases line up with TRBD2. Germline V gene lookup returns CDR1 SGHVS and CDR2 FQNEAQ. Trimming took 0 bases from V and 2 from J; bases not matched to a gene: 6. CDR3 length equals 19 residues. The DNA of the CDR3 is TGTGCCAGCAGCTTAGCGACTAGCGGGGGGGCCGTGTCCAAAAACATTCAGTACTTC. Encoded protein: CASSLATSGGAVSKNIQYF.

The rearrangement links TRBV10-2 to TRBJ2-7; D is ambiguous. Trimming removed 2 bases at V and 6 bases at J, with 11 bases between. The CDR3 is 13 amino acids. Germline loops: CDR1 WSHSY, CDR2 SAAADI. In nucleotides, the CDR3 is TGCGCCAGCAGTGAGGACTCCTCGGGCGAGCAGTACTTC. It translates to CASSEDSSGEQYF.

This rearrangement joins TRBV7-9 to TRBJ2-5; 14 nucleotides align to TRBD2. Germline V gene sequence: CDR1 SEHNR, CDR2 FQNEAQ (reference sequence). The CDR3 loop spans 17 amino acids. V was pared by 5 bases and J by 5 bases, with 10 bases of the junction left unmatched. DNA of the CDR3: TGTGCCAGCAGCCCCGGACTAGCGGGGGGCGTCCGCGAGACCCAGTACTTC. The encoded protein is CASSPGLAGGVRETQYF.

A few counts support this clone. J is TRBJ1-3 and V is TRBV4-1; D call uncertain. V dropped 4 bases and J dropped 3 bases, with 10 bases sitting between them. This CDR3 region has 14 residues. Germline CDR1 MGHRA, CDR2 YSYEKL. CDR3 sequence: CASSLDGSGNTIYF. The DNA for the CDR3 is TGCGCCAGCAGCCTCGATGGTAGTGGAAACACCATATATTTT.

The chain recombines TRBV27 with TRBJ1-1; D remains unclear. V gave up 2 bases and J gave up 1 base, with 11 bases separating them. The CDR3 has 15 residues. Germline V CDR1 and CDR2: MNHEY, SMNVEV (reference sequence). CDR3 residues: CASSLVGGGNTEAFF. CDR3 bases: TGTGCCAGCAGTTTAGTAGGCGGTGGGAACACTGAAGCTTTCTTT.

This rearrangement joins TRBV30 to TRBJ1-6, with D possibly matching TRBD1 (5 bases). The germline CDR1 and CDR2 sequences are GTSNPN and SVGIG (reference sequence). The CDR3 covers 15 residues. The V gene lost 3 bases and the J gene lost 7 bases, with 16 bases spanning the gap. CDR3 protein: CAWSAGTGVNSPLHF. The CDR3 DNA is TGTGCCTGGAGCGCCGGGACGGGAGTAAATTCACCCCTCCACTTT.

This chain uses TRBV6-5 with TRBJ2-7, with 9 nucleotides matching TRBD1. V trimming: 6 bases; J trimming: 2 bases; junction bases outside the gene matches: 8. The CDR3 is made up of 15 amino acids. CDR1 and CDR2 (germline): MNHEY, SVGAGI. This CDR3 is CASRNRDRATYEQYF. Written as DNA, the CDR3 is TGTGCCAGCAGGAACCGGGACAGGGCCACCTACGAGCAGTACTTC.

This clone occurred once. The chain uses TRBV12-5 and TRBJ2-1; 8 nucleotides agree with TRBD2. The CDR3 totals 17 residues. Germline CDR1 reads LGHNT; CDR2 reads FRNRAP. The ends lost 3 bases at V and 6 bases at J; junction bases unmatched: 13. CDR3 in DNA: TGTGCTAGTGGTTTCCCACCGGGCGGGGGGTCTTTCAATGAGCAGTTCTTC. Its protein is CASGFPPGGGSFNEQFF.

The chain couples TRBV7-9 to TRBJ2-2; no firm D call. Deletions cut 1 base from V and 1 base from J, with 7 bases between. This CDR3 has 15 residues. Germline V gene lookup returns CDR1 SEHNR and CDR2 FQNEAQ (reference sequence). CDR3 amino acids: CASSLVRQNTGELFF. In nucleotides, the CDR3 is TGTGCCAGCAGCTTAGTGAGACAGAACACCGGGGAGCTGTTTTTT.

This clone occurred a few times. The junction does not match germline at one end; this may be a read error. Other DNA sequences of this sample code for an identical CDR3. V is TRBV5-8 and J is TRBJ1-1; TRBD1 matches at 9 bases. This CDR3 contains 14 residues. CDR1 is SGHTS, CDR2 YDEGEE, per germline. Here the CDR3 DNA reads TGTGCCAGCAGCTCCGGACAGGGGAACACTGAGGCTTTCTTT. Protein sequence: CASSSGQGNTEAFF.

The gene calls are TRBV7-3 and TRBJ2-3; D is undetermined. Germline-derived CDR1 and CDR2 are SGHTA and FQGTGA. This CDR3 is 13 amino acids long. V was pared by 4 bases and J by 6 bases, with 11 bases between. As DNA, the CDR3 is TGTGCCAGCAGCTCCCACCTTCGGGATACGCAGTATTTT. The encoded protein is CASSSHLRDTQYF.

As regards this clone: Without the conserved terminal phenylalanine or tryptophan, this CDR3 likely stems from a read error. The rearrangement links TRBV4-3 to TRBJ2-2; D possibly corresponds to TRBD2 (6 bases). Germline V gene lookup returns CDR1 LGHNA and CDR2 YSLEER. This CDR3 is built from 17 residues. The V gene lost 0 bases and the J gene lost 3 bases, with 14 bases spanning the gap. DNA for the CDR3: TGCGCCAGCAGCCAAGATCCACTAGGGGAGGACACCGGGGAGCTGTTTGTT. Protein: CASSQDPLGEDTGELFV.